This is a list of T cell receptor beta chains from one sample in a study of T cell repertoires and HLA-DP antigens. Profiled with immunoSEQ multiplex PCR; TCRdb holds only in-frame clones, not every one. This repertoire shows around 90,000 clones, approximately 86% found once; its top ten account for approximately 1.5%. These receptors lack a known antigen. The specimen was CD4+ T cells from PBMCs. These receptors were taken from a man between 45 and 60 years old in good health and CMV-seronegative. Each CDR3 is given with its conserved first and last residue. The D gene is left open where the match is weak. Clone size, where shown, is once, few, many, or a class for clones that have expanded.

d_call	cdr3_length	clone_size	v_call	j_call	cdr3_aa	cdr3_nt
TRBD2	12	-	TRBV4-3	TRBJ2-5	CASSHSGSSQYF	TGCGCCAGCAGCCATAGCGGGTCGTCCCAGTACTTC
-	14	-	TRBV9	TRBJ2-5	CASSPRQAQETQYF	TGTGCCAGCAGCCCCAGACAGGCTCAAGAGACCCAGTACTTC
TRBD1	15	-	TRBV11-2	TRBJ1-4	CASSPPDRDGEKLFF	TGTGCCAGCAGCCCACCCGACAGGGACGGTGAAAAACTGTTTTTT
-	13	-	TRBV18	TRBJ2-2	CASSPQLTGELFF	TGTGCCAGCTCACCACAGCTCACCGGGGAGCTGTTTTTT
TRBD1	15	-	TRBV30	TRBJ2-5	CAWSADRGAGETQYF	TGTGCCTGGAGCGCGGACAGGGGAGCGGGGGAGACCCAGTACTTC
TRBD1	17	-	TRBV7-9	TRBJ2-6	CASSPGQGAYGANVLTF	TGTGCCAGCAGCCCAGGGCAGGGGGCGTATGGGGCCAACGTCCTGACTTTC
TRBD1	17	-	TRBV7-3	TRBJ1-3	CASSYAGTGGSGNTIYF	TGTGCCAGCAGCTATGCCGGGACAGGGGGCTCTGGAAACACCATATATTTT
-	15	-	TRBV12-2	TRBJ1-5	CASRLKLGGNQPQHF	TGTGCAAGTCGCTTAAAGTTGGGGGGCAATCAGCCCCAGCATTTT
TRBD1	16	few	TRBV7-2	TRBJ2-1	CASSLGTGTGVNEQFF	TGTGCCAGCAGCTTAGGGACCGGGACAGGGGTGAATGAGCAGTTCTTC
-	11	-	TRBV7-9	TRBJ1-2	CASSLADGYTF	TGTGCCAGCAGCTTAGCCGATGGCTACACCTTC
-	16	few	TRBV4-2	TRBJ1-6	CASSQEDRSNNSPLHF	TGTGCCAGCAGCCAAGAAGACCGATCCAATAATTCACCCCTCCACTTT
TRBD1	12	-	TRBV19	TRBJ2-5	CASQDRGETQYF	TGTGCCAGTCAGGACAGGGGAGAGACCCAGTACTTC
-	14	-	TRBV14	TRBJ2-2	CASSQGRYTGELFF	TGTGCCAGCAGCCAAGGTCGCTACACCGGGGAGCTGTTTTTT
-	14	-	TRBV28	TRBJ2-7	CASSRYSESYEQYF	TGTGCCAGCAGCCGTTACTCCGAGTCCTACGAGCAGTACTTC
-	15	-	TRBV6-5	TRBJ1-2	CASSPQIRPNYGYTF	TGTGCCAGCAGTCCTCAGATTCGACCTAACTATGGCTACACCTTC
-	17	few	TRBV15	TRBJ2-5	CATSRVWPGRVGETQYF	TGTGCCACCAGCAGAGTATGGCCAGGGAGAGTTGGCGAGACCCAGTACTTC
-	15	few	TRBV7-8	TRBJ1-1	CASSLGARGGTEAFF	TGTGCCAGCAGCTTAGGTGCTCGTGGGGGCACTGAAGCTTTCTTT
-	11	-	TRBV6-5	TRBJ2-3	CASSYGNTQYF	TGTGCCAGCAGTTACGGGAATACGCAGTATTTT
TRBD1	16	-	TRBV7-7	TRBJ2-7	CASSLLAGTGIHEQYF	TGTGCTAGCAGCTTACTGGCCGGGACAGGGATCCACGAGCAGTACTTC
TRBD2	15	-	TRBV28	TRBJ2-7	CASSSPGLAGYEQYF	TGTGCCAGCAGTTCCCCGGGACTAGCGGGTTACGAGCAGTACTTC
-	15	-	TRBV18	TRBJ1-5	CASSPIGVSNQPQHF	TGTGCCAGCTCACCAATAGGGGTAAGCAATCAGCCCCAGCATTTT
-	18	-	TRBV4-1	TRBJ2-1	CASSQDPQGWGSYNEQFF	TGCGCCAGCAGCCAAGATCCCCAGGGTTGGGGCTCCTACAATGAGCAGTTCTTC
TRBD1	15	-	TRBV6-4	TRBJ2-1	CASSDSTGGRYEQFF	TGTGCCAGCAGTGACTCAACAGGGGGCCGGTATGAGCAGTTCTTC
-	12	-	TRBV2	TRBJ2-7	CASSRGSYEQYF	TGTGCCAGCAGTCGGGGTTCCTACGAGCAGTACTTC
-	13	once	TRBV30	TRBJ1-4	CAWGLGSLKKLFF	TGTGCCTGGGGGCTGGGGTCATTGAAAAAACTGTTTTTT
TRBD1	14	-	TRBV5-1	TRBJ2-5	CASSLPGGQETQYF	TGCGCCAGCAGCTTGCCAGGGGGTCAAGAGACCCAGTACTTC
TRBD1	14	-	TRBV9	TRBJ2-7	CASSVRQGSNEQYF	TGTGCCAGCAGCGTCAGACAGGGATCCAACGAGCAGTACTTC
-	12	-	TRBV29-1	TRBJ2-1	CSVDTFYNEQFF	TGCAGCGTTGACACCTTCTACAATGAGCAGTTCTTC
-	14	-	TRBV6-6	TRBJ2-5	CASSYSTVMETQYF	TGTGCCAGCAGTTACTCGACGGTCATGGAGACCCAGTACTTC
-	15	-	TRBV7-8	TRBJ2-2	CASSLGAPNTGELFF	TGTGCCAGCAGCTTGGGGGCCCCGAACACCGGGGAGCTGTTTTTT
TRBD2	19	-	TRBV11-2	TRBJ2-1	CASSLDRGAAGGKRNEQFF	TGTGCCAGCAGCTTAGATCGGGGCGCGGCGGGAGGTAAGCGCAATGAGCAGTTCTTC
TRBD1	14	-	TRBV6-5	TRBJ1-1	CASSRGQGNTEAFF	TGTGCCAGCAGTAGAGGACAGGGCAACACTGAAGCTTTCTTT
-	13	-	TRBV2	TRBJ1-5	CASVREPSQPQHF	TGTGCCAGCGTGAGGGAGCCGAGTCAGCCCCAGCATTTT
-	14	-	TRBV19	TRBJ1-5	CASSIGPGNQPQHF	TGTGCCAGTAGTATAGGTCCGGGGAATCAGCCCCAGCATTTT
TRBD1	15	-	TRBV6-4	TRBJ2-3	CASSDGTGGADTQYF	TGTGCCAGCAGTGACGGGACAGGGGGCGCAGATACGCAGTATTTT
-	15	-	TRBV12-2	TRBJ2-5	CASRLVGLAFETQYF	TGTGCAAGTCGCTTAGTAGGACTAGCGTTCGAGACCCAGTACTTC
-	16	-	TRBV6-5	TRBJ2-1	CASSYSDRPSYNEQFF	TGTGCCAGCAGTTATTCGGACAGACCCTCTTACAATGAGCAGTTCTTC
-	16	-	TRBV18	TRBJ1-5	CASSPPSGTPNQPQHF	TGTGCCAGCTCACCACCGTCCGGGACACCCAATCAGCCCCAGCATTTT
-	15	-	TRBV7-9	TRBJ1-1	CASSLGAPIGTEAFF	TGTGCCAGCAGCTTAGGTGCGCCTATCGGGACTGAAGCTTTCTTT
-	14	-	TRBV5-5	TRBJ2-7	CASSLAGLGYEQYF	TGTGCCAGCAGCTTGGCAGGTCTCGGCTACGAGCAGTACTTC
-	13	-	TRBV5-8	TRBJ2-5	CASSFQPQETQYF	TGTGCCAGCAGCTTCCAGCCCCAAGAGACCCAGTACTTC
-	13	-	TRBV12-5	TRBJ2-1	CASGLFLAYEQFF	TGTGCTAGTGGTTTGTTTCTCGCGTATGAGCAGTTCTTC
-	14	-	TRBV19	TRBJ1-1	CASSIPGGNTEAFF	TGTGCCAGTAGTATCCCCGGGGGGAACACTGAAGCTTTCTTT
-	13	-	TRBV6-1	TRBJ2-7	CASVGVRNYEQYF	TGTGCCAGCGTGGGGGTGCGAAACTACGAGCAGTACTTC
-	16	once	TRBV10-3	TRBJ2-4	CAISDGTPGAKNIQYF	TGTGCCATCAGTGATGGGACACCTGGGGCCAAAAACATTCAGTACTTC
-	20	-	TRBV12-5	TRBJ1-1	CASGLATQGHKRYAVAEAFF	TGTGCTAGTGGTTTGGCCACTCAGGGGCATAAGCGATACGCCGTGGCTGAAGCTTTCTTT
-	13	once	TRBV5-1	TRBJ1-2	CASSFGPEAGYTF	TGCGCCAGCAGCTTCGGACCAGAAGCTGGCTACACCTTC
-	16	-	TRBV5-1	TRBJ2-1	CASSQAGTATYNEQFF	TGCGCCAGCAGTCAAGCCGGGACGGCCACATACAATGAGCAGTTCTTC
-	19	-	TRBV4-3	TRBJ1-2	CASSQGLSNRIGVPKGYTF	TGCGCCAGCAGCCAAGGTCTTTCGAACCGTATTGGGGTTCCTAAGGGCTACACCTTC
TRBD1	14	-	TRBV18	TRBJ1-3	CASSQTGTGNTIYF	TGTGCCAGCTCCCAGACAGGGACCGGAAACACCATATATTTT
-	12	-	TRBV7-8	TRBJ1-5	CASSLAGQPQHF	TGTGCCAGCAGCTTAGCCGGTCAGCCCCAGCATTTT
TRBD1	16	-	TRBV30	TRBJ1-6	CAWSVQGSSYNSPLHF	TGTGCCTGGAGTGTACAGGGGAGCTCCTATAATTCACCCCTCCACTTT
-	15	-	TRBV2	TRBJ1-3	CASRDQSFSGNTIYF	TGTGCCAGCAGGGATCAGTCCTTCTCTGGAAACACCATATATTTT
-	17	-	TRBV19	TRBJ1-5	CASSIRTQRVGNQPQHF	TGTGCCAGTAGTATCAGGACGCAGAGGGTCGGCAATCAGCCCCAGCATTTT
TRBD2	16	once	TRBV14	TRBJ2-1	CASSQVGSGVYNEQFF	TGTGCCAGCAGCCAAGTTGGTAGCGGGGTTTACAATGAGCAGTTCTTC